This TCR beta chain was recovered during a study of shared clonotypes between healthy human individuals (dated by TCRdb to 2018 to 2021). A note on the overall study: The cohort comprised two women and a few men aged 18 to 49 years. The study deeply sequenced blood TCR repertoires of about five healthy adults to estimate repertoire size and the extent of clonotype sharing between individuals. To increase sequencing depth and limit assay-specific biases, TCR repertoire library preparation and sequencing were carried out by different laboratories using diverse techniques. Each donor's leukapheresis produced roughly between roughly 0.85 and 10 billion PBMCs.

Using the deep immunoSEQ assay, TCR CDR3 regions were amplified from genomic DNA by multiplex PCR. Extracted genomic DNA from each cell subset was distributed evenly across all wells of several immunoSEQ 96-well plates, and each plate was treated as a replicate. Each replicate PCR for unsorted PBMC received around 330 ng genomic DNA, equal to tens of thousands of T cell genomes. Ten immunoSEQ deep assay plates were used to sequence the unsorted PBMC genomic DNA. The purified libraries were quantified using a Qubit 3.0 fluorometer, sized with a Bioanalyzer 2100, and then quantified again using the KAPA Library Quantification kit. A separate single-read 150-cycle Illumina NextSeq 550 flow cell was used to sequence each immunoSEQ 96-well plate. On the authors' methods: Because the immunoSEQ output included only junctional sequences and no quality scores, the filtering could not be the same as the filtering used for full-length reads. To assign V/J genes and CDR3, sequences were annotated against IMGT germline references using PyIR, a Python wrapper for IgBLAST v1.9. Any read was removed if the V/J assignment was weak (E-value above 1e-6), the CDR3 was missing, or the read contained stop codons, out-of-frame junctions, or ambiguous translated residues. V3J clonotypes were defined by identical inferred V gene, J gene, and CDR3 amino acid sequence. The percentage overlap between two repertoires was calculated by dividing the number of shared unique clonotypes by the size of the smaller repertoire. Richness of each repertoire was evaluated using RTK rarefaction, the Chao1 estimator, and Recon v2.1 estimates of unobserved clonotypes. This is the immuneACCESS table as TCRdb keeps it, with only in-frame sequences that have V and J called. A part of the clones is gone; compared with another copy, unresolved V genes explain less than half, and the rest is unexplained. V and J calls and clone size are given by that table; D and trimming were obtained from the DNA. The sample table lists 450,000 to 650,000 clones, around 78% of them with a count of one. The leading ten clones occupy around 12% of the sample.

The donors were healthy, HIV-negative adults who had no recently reported acute infections or vaccinations. Only Caucasian adults living in Nashville, Tennessee, USA were represented among the donors. For unsorted samples, 100 million or so PBMCs were counted, and genomic DNA was extracted using the QIAamp DNA Blood Mini kit. Blood was obtained by leukapheresis, after which PBMCs were separated by Ficoll-Histopaque density gradient centrifugation and cryopreserved in liquid nitrogen vapor phase. CDR1 and CDR2, per the germline V gene (reference sequence), are GTSNPN and SVGIG. The CDR3 covers 14 residues, taking in both the cysteine and the phenylalanine. Solely the CDR3 DNA is kept, with 42 bases framed from the first base. Trimming takes 3 bases off V and 4 bases off J; junction bases not matched to a gene: 6. The paper as a whole reports these results and caveats: Sampling was limited to blood, and TCR repertoires in tissue likely differ from TCR repertoires in blood. Because the study included only a small number of donors, the genetic and exposure-history diversity represented was limited. Based on pairwise subsampling, the degree of clonotype sharing among donors was expected to be affected by sequencing depth.

This clone has a handful of counts. Its binding antigen is unknown. No much larger clone is present one base from it, and per-base qualities are unavailable. The specimen was PBMCs. This sequence originates from a woman aged 40 to 49 in good health. Some clones in this sample may be carry-over from other donors' samples. The chain uses TRBV30 and TRBJ1-5, with TRBD1 matching 7 junction bases. The bases are TGTGCCTGGAGCCCGGACAGGCCAAATCAGCCCCAGCATTTT. This translates into CAWSPDRPNQPQHF.